The clone carrying this TCR beta chain was seen only once. Method: immunoSEQ multiplex PCR; TCRdb's copy keeps in-frame clones and lacks some. The table lists under 450,000 clones, around nine tenths of them singletons. The CDR3 has 12 residues. Losses at the gene ends were 7 bases for V and 5 bases for J; bases not matched to a gene: 6. CDR1 SQVTM and CDR2 ANQGSEA come from the germline V gene. The data were obtained in a study of control samples from healthy donors and cancer patients. The V gene is TRBV29-1, the J gene TRBJ1-1, with 8 bases that match TRBD1. The TCR sequence derives from a man in his forties with head and neck cancer. Sequencing was performed on PBMCs. CDR3 bases: TGCAGCGCACGGACAGGGAGGACTGAAGCTTTCTTT. Translation: CSARTGRTEAFF.